This paragraph reports one TCR beta chain. At one end, the junction sequence differs from germline, possibly due to a read error. The sample is drawn from a study of blood T cell repertoires in COVID-19. Assay used: immunoSEQ multiplex PCR; TCRdb lists only in-frame clones, some missing. The sample has some 500,000 clones, roughly 88% seen once. Germline V lookup: CDR1 MGHDK, CDR2 SYGVNS. This CDR3 contains 14 residues. Two negative PCRs, clearance, or symptom resolution characterized the recovered Cohort 3 donors. The TCR was taken from a woman aged 40 to 50 who had recovered from COVID-19. The chain carries TRBV25-1 and TRBJ1-4; D gene uncertain. Sequencing input: PBMCs or T cells enriched from blood (not recorded which). The CDR3 DNA sequence: TGTGCCAGCAGTGAATCAGCTACTATTGAAAAACTGTTTTTT. It encodes CASSESATIEKLFF. Combining the CDR3 with reference TRBV25-1 and TRBJ1-4 gives the whole variable domain EADIYQTPRYLVIGTGKKITLECSQTMGHDKMYWYQQDPGMELHLIHYSYGVNSTEKGDLSSESTVSRIRTEHFPLTLESARPSHTSQYLCASSESATIEKLFFGSGTQLSVL.